This TCR beta chain comes out of a study of blood T cells in healthy people across ages. Study as a whole: Capture via template switching afforded approximately one barcoded beta molecule per two T cells.

It was with a sample-barcoded 5' primer and a J-beta primer mix that a second PCR of roughly 7 to 12 cycles was run. TCRdb used MiXCR to reprocess the 5' RACE reads, holding one entry per CDR3 protein. The data show more than 800,000 distinct CDR3 sequences, around 30% seen once. This clonotype was recorded many times. Its antigen is undetermined. A much larger clone differs by one base, so this may be a read error. Study-wide findings and caveats: Per million T cells, the diversity of TCR beta decreased roughly linearly as age advanced. The lack of PBMC sorting stopped any conclusive naive versus antigen-experienced comparison. Nothing was known about donor CMV status, and this possibly confounded expanded clonotype changes.

The CDR3 runs 15 residues. Germline V gene data show CDR1 as KGHDR and CDR2 as SFDVKD. Trimming cost V 4 bases and J 4 bases; bases outside gene matches: 4. The clonotype comes from an elderly woman in good health. Sequenced material: blood. This chain joins TRBV24-1 and TRBJ2-5, with 11 bases that match TRBD1. This CDR3 is CATSDSGTGGETQYF. The CDR3 DNA follows: TGTGCCACCAGTGACTCCGGGACAGGGGGAGAGACCCAGTACTTC.